The entry that follows covers one TCR beta chain sequence. Germline V gene lookup returns CDR1 ENHRY and CDR2 SYGVKD. CDR3 length: 14 residues. V lost 2 bases, J lost 6 bases, and 10 bases lay in between. These data belong to a study of radiation and T cells in renal cell carcinoma. The data were produced by immunoSEQ multiplex PCR, yet TCRdb's version contains in-frame clones alone and is incomplete. This sample has over 85,000 clones; 85% occur once, and the top ten carry around 9.4%. Time point here: blood 4 weeks post-SBRT, at nephrectomy. The treatment denotes: 15 Gy SBRT to primary tumor, nephrectomy 4 weeks later.

The starting material was blood, obtained from a patient whose treatment included radiotherapy and nephrectomy. The clonotype originates from a middle-aged man with renal cell carcinoma. V usage is TRBV10-3 and J usage is TRBJ2-2; no firm D call. In nucleotides, the CDR3 is TGTGCCATCAGTGAGGCGCCAGGTGCCGGGGAGCTGTTTTTT. It translates to CAISEAPGAGELFF.